This T cell receptor beta chain was found in a study of shared clonotypes between healthy human individuals. This table comes from immunoSEQ multiplex PCR, and its TCRdb copy is limited to in-frame clones, with some not included. The sample carries 2 million to 2.5 million clones, over 85% recorded once. Germline CDR1 SGDLS, CDR2 YYNGEE. The CDR3 contains 15 residues. V lost 4 bases and J 2 bases, leaving 13 bases between the germline ends. The TCR originated in a man aged 18 to 29 in good health. Some clones in this sample may be carry-over from other donors' samples. The rearrangement links TRBV9 to TRBJ2-1, with D possibly being TRBD1 (5 bases). The sequenced sample was naive CD4+ T cells from PBMCs. The subset: CD45RA+ positively selected. The CDR3 region has the DNA TGTGCCAGCAGCCGCAGGGTCGGCCCCTACAATGAGCAGTTCTTC. Amino acids: CASSRRVGPYNEQFF.